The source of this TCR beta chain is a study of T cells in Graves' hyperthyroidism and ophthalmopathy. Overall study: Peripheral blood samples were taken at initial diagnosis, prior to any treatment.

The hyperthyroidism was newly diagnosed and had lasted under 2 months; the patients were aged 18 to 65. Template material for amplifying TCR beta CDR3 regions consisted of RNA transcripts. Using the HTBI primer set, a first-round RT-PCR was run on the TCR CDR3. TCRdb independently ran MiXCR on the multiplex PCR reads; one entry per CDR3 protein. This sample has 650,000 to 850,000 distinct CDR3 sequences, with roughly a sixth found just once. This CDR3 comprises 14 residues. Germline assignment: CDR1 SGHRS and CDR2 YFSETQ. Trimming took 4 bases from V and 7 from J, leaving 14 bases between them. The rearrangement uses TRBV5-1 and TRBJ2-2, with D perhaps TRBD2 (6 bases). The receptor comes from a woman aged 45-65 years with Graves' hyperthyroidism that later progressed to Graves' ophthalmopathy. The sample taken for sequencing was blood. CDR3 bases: TGCGCCAGCAGCCCTTTCCGGGGGAGCGGGGAGCTGTTTTTT. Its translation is CASSPFRGSGELFF.